This T cell receptor (beta chain) was obtained from a study of T cell repertoires in cytomegalovirus infection (dated by TCRdb to between 2017 and 2020). Broadly, across the study: Alongside well-studied HLA-B-restricted epitopes, the peptide stimulations were aimed at recently identified HLA-C-restricted CMV epitopes, whose presentation resists viral immunomodulation. Donor HLA type was relevant to the analysis, because carriage of CMV infection together with the matching HLA type was indicated by public TCR beta signatures. Findings and caveats that apply to the study as a whole: The ex vivo response was dominated by HLA-C-restricted CMV-specific TCR beta clonotypes, and the single most frequent clonotype in two of eight donors was supplied by these HLA-C-restricted clonotypes. In both this cohort and an independent cohort of 352 donors, the cumulative frequency of public TCR beta family members distinguished carriers of CMV infection plus the relevant HLA type.

Sample treatment or condition, as interpreted from the label and publication: in vitro stimulation with specific CMV peptide epitopes to enrich CMV-specific T cells. As concerns this clonotype: Its recognized antigen is unknown. Per-base qualities were not stored, and no clone one base away is much larger.

The CDR3 covers 15 residues, taking in both the cysteine and the phenylalanine. Here the CDR3 DNA is all that survives: 45 bases in frame from base 1. Germline trimming amounts to 2 bases on V and 0 bases on J, with 3 as the count of junction bases outside the gene matches. Per the germline V gene (reference sequence), LNHNV is the CDR1 and YYDKDF is the CDR2. The instrument given in TCRdb is Illumina HiSeq 1500. Clones were called with MiXCR by TCRdb after fastp trimmed the public reads at Q25, and only in-frame beta chains were retained. Every CDR3 protein is listed once, alongside the most common genes and DNA of its rows. Recorded for this sample are a few hundred thousand distinct CDR3 sequences; just under 30% of them occurred a single time. The ten largest clonotypes hold over 15% of the sample.

This clonotype was obtained from a human donor in good health (CMV status not recorded). Some clones in this sample may be carry-over from other donors' samples. The specimen comprised cultured PBMCs, sampled from culture after CMV antigen stimulation. The sequence joins TRBV15 to TRBJ2-5; 7 middle bases align to TRBD1. At the DNA level, the sequence is TGTGCCACCAGCAGATACGGGACAGACCAAGAGACCCAGTACTTC. Its protein product is CATSRYGTDQETQYF. The reference TRBV15 and TRBJ2-5 proteins fill in what lies around the CDR3, so the full variable domain reads DAMVIQNPRYQVTQFGKPVTLSCSQTLNHNVMYWYQQKSSQAPKLLFHYYDKDFNNEADTPDNFQSRRPNTSFCFLDIRSPGLGDTAMYLCATSRYGTDQETQYFGPGTRLLVL.